The 13 T cell receptor beta chains presented below share a single source sample, sequenced in a study of T cell changes during pregnancy in multiple sclerosis. Method: immunoSEQ multiplex PCR; TCRdb's copy keeps in-frame clones and lacks some. The top ten hold under 30% of the sample, which has about 39,000 clones, approximately 90% seen once. Material: CD8+ T cells from peripheral blood mononuclear cells, obtained before pregnancy. These receptors all come from a female donor with multiple sclerosis, enrolled in a pregnancy study.

This clone has more than one count but fewer than ten. This chain uses TRBV6-5 with TRBJ2-1; maybe TRBD2 (5 bases). The germline CDR1 and CDR2 sequences are MNHEY and SVGAGI. CDR3 size: 14 residues. With 6 bases removed from V and 1 base from J, the gap between germline ends came to 10 bases. DNA of the CDR3: TGTGCCAGCAGGGTAGCGTCTTCCTACAATGAGCAGTTCTTC. It codes for CASRVASSYNEQFF.

The rearrangement joins TRBV27 to TRBJ1-2, with TRBD1 identical over 11 bases. This CDR3 comprises 17 residues. From germline, CDR1 is MNHEY and CDR2 SMNVEV (reference sequence). Trimming cost V 6 bases and J 5 bases; bases outside gene matches: 14. The DNA of the CDR3 is TGTGCCAGCAGCCCTAAGGGACAGGGGGTGACAAATTATGGCTACACCTTC. Its protein product is CASSPKGQGVTNYGYTF.

The chain has TRBV9 and TRBJ2-5, with TRBD1 as a possible D gene (5 bases). This CDR3 comprises 14 residues. Trimming pared 1 base from V and 2 bases from J, leaving 9 bases between. Germline values: CDR1 SGDLS, CDR2 YYNGEE. The chain's CDR3 is CASSVSGAQETQYF. Written as DNA, the CDR3 is TGTGCCAGCAGCGTATCTGGGGCGCAAGAGACCCAGTACTTC.

The rearrangement links TRBV27 to TRBJ2-1; perhaps TRBD2 as D (5 bases). The V end lost 6 bases, the J end lost 0 bases, and 15 bases lay between the germline ends. The germline gives CDR1 MNHEY, CDR2 SMNVEV (reference sequence). The CDR3 contains 16 residues. CDR3 region: CASSTAGLLSYNEQFF. The CDR3 DNA follows: TGTGCCAGCAGCACCGCGGGCCTCCTCTCCTACAATGAGCAGTTCTTC.

This chain joins TRBV10-2 and TRBJ1-4, with no clear D. V lost 3 bases to trimming and J lost 10 bases, with 18 bases between them. The length of the CDR3 is 15 residues. Germline values: CDR1 WSHSY, CDR2 SAAADI. As DNA, the CDR3 is TGCGCCAGCAGTGAAGATGGAGGTAGTTATGGAAAACTGTTTTTT. It translates to CASSEDGGSYGKLFF.

A note on this clone: One end of the junction varies from germline; a read error may be responsible. The CDR3 loop reads CASSLQAGRRLSF. The CDR3 coding sequence is TGTGCCAGCAGTTTACAGGCCGGCAGGCGTCTGTCCTTC. This chain joins TRBV27 and TRBJ2-7; D ambiguous. Per germline, CDR1 MNHEY and CDR2 SMNVEV (reference sequence). The CDR3 has 13 amino acids.

In its sample, this clone was seen a few times. The CDR3 sequence is CASSGGGYTF. CDR3 DNA sequence: TGTGCCAGCAGCGGAGGTGGCTACACCTTC. The chain links TRBV9 to TRBJ1-2; D gene uncertain. Germline V lookup: CDR1 SGDLS, CDR2 YYNGEE. CDR3 size: 10 residues. V was trimmed by 3 bases and J by 7 bases, leaving 4 bases between them.

J is TRBJ2-1 and V is TRBV19; maybe TRBD2 (6 bases). V lost 3 bases and J 8 bases, leaving 11 bases between the germline ends. Per germline, CDR1 LNHDA and CDR2 SQIVND (reference sequence). This CDR3 comprises 13 residues. CDR3 amino acids: CASSIFGGDEQFF. The DNA of the CDR3 is TGTGCCAGTAGTATCTTCGGGGGAGATGAGCAGTTCTTC.

The chain is built from TRBV7-9 and TRBJ2-2; possible D gene TRBD1, 5 bases. The V end lost 5 bases, the J end lost 0 bases, and 16 bases lay between the germline ends. This CDR3 spans 17 amino acids. Germline CDR1 reads SEHNR; CDR2 reads FQNEAQ (reference sequence). CDR3 DNA: TGTGCCAGCAGCCCTGCTTGGGGCGCCCCGAACACCGGGGAGCTGTTTTTT. It translates to CASSPAWGAPNTGELFF. Supplemented by reference TRBV7-9 and TRBJ2-2, the full variable domain reads DTGVSQNPRHKITKRGQNVTFRCDPISEHNRLYWYRQTLGQGPEFLTYFQNEAQLEKSRLLSDRFSAERPKGSFSTLEIQRTEQGDSAMYLCASSPAWGAPNTGELFFGEGSRLTVL.

The V call is TRBV6-1, the J call TRBJ1-2; the D is unclear. The germline gives CDR1 MNHNS, CDR2 SASEGT. The CDR3 runs 12 residues. Trimming pared 5 bases from V and 8 bases from J, leaving 12 bases between. CDR3 nucleotides: TGTGCCAGCAGTCGGGGTGTGGACGGCTACACCTTC. This sequence encodes CASSRGVDGYTF.

The V gene is TRBV4-1, the J gene TRBJ1-5; TRBD1 matches 10 bases. In germline, CDR1 is MGHRA, CDR2 YSYEKL. The trim removed 3 bases at V and 3 bases at J, leaving 11 bases unmatched. The CDR3 sequence is 18 residues long. In nucleotides, the CDR3 is TGCGCCAGCAGCCAGTCTCCCGGGACAGGGGTAATCAATCAGCCCCAGCATTTT. Protein: CASSQSPGTGVINQPQHF.

The gene calls are TRBV19 and TRBJ2-3, with D perhaps matching TRBD2 (5 bases). CDR1 LNHDA and CDR2 SQIVND come from the germline V gene (reference sequence). The CDR3 spans 13 residues. The V end was cut by 3 bases, the J end by 9 bases, with 13 bases between. The CDR3 region is CASSMEEVETQYF. The CDR3 DNA reads as TGTGCCAGTAGTATGGAGGAGGTTGAAACGCAGTATTTT.

The chain carries TRBV7-9 and TRBJ2-5; D possibly corresponds to TRBD1 (6 bases). The CDR3 covers 17 residues. Germline V gene sequence: CDR1 SEHNR, CDR2 FQNEAQ (reference sequence). V was pared by 4 bases and J by 3 bases, with 21 bases between. CDR3 nucleotides: TGTGCCAGCAGCTCAGCGACAGGCCACGAACGGGAAGAGACCCAGTACTTC. Residues: CASSSATGHEREETQYF.